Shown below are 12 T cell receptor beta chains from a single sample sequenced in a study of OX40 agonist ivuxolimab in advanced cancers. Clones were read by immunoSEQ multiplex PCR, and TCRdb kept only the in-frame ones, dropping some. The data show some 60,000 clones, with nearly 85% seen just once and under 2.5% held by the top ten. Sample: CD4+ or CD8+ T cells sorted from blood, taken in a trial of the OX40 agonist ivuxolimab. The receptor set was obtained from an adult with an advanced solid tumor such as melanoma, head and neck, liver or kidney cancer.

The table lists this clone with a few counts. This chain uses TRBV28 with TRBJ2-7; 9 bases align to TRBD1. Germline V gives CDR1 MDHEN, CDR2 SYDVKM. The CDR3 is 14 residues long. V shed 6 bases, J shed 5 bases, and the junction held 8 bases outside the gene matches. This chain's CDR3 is CASRPGTGSHEQYF. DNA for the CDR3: TGTGCCAGCAGGCCCGGGACAGGGTCCCACGAGCAGTACTTC.

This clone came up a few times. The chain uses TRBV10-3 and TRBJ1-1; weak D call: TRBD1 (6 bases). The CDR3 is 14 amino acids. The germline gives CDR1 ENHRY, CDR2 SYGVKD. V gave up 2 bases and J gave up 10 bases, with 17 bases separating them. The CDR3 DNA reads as TGTGCCATCAGTGAGACCTACTACAGGGTAGGAGCTTTCTTT. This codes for CAISETYYRVGAFF.

CDR3: CASSLSLNTEAFF. The CDR3 region has the DNA TGTGCCAGCAGCCTAAGTCTGAACACTGAAGCTTTCTTT. This chain uses TRBV6-1 with TRBJ1-1; D ambiguous. The germline gives CDR1 MNHNS, CDR2 SASEGT. CDR3 length: 13 amino acids. Trimming stripped 6 bases from V and 0 bases from J, with 8 bases between.

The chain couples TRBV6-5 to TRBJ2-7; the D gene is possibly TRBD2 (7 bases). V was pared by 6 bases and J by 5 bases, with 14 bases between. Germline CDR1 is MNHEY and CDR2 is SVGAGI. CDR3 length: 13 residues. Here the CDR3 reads CASRRGGGNEQYF. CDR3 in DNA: TGTGCCAGCAGAAGGGGGGGAGGCAACGAGCAGTACTTC.

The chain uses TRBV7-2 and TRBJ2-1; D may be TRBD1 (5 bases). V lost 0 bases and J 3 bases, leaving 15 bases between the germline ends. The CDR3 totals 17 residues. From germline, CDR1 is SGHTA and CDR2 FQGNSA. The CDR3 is CASSLAGQGSIYNEQFF. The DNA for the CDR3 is TGTGCCAGCAGCTTAGCGGGCCAGGGATCGATCTACAATGAGCAGTTCTTC.

In nucleotides, the CDR3 is TGTGCCAGCAGCAGAAACGCGGGGACTGAAGCTTTCTTT. This encodes CASSRNAGTEAFF. The chain links TRBV7-3 to TRBJ1-1; the D is unclear. Germline V CDR1 and CDR2: SGHTA, FQGTGA. V dropped 5 bases and J dropped 5 bases, with 12 bases sitting between them. CDR3 size: 13 residues.

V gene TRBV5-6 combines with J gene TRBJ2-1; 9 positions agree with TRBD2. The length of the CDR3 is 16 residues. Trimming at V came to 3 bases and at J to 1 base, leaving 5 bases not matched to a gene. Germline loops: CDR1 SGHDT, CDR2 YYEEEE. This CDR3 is CASSWGLAGSYNEQFF. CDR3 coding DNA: TGTGCCAGCAGCTGGGGGCTAGCGGGGTCCTACAATGAGCAGTTCTTC.

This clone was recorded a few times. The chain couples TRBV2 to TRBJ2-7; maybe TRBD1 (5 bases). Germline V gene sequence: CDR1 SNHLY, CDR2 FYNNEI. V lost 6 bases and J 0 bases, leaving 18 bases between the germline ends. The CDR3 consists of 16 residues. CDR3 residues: CASSSRTETVSYEQYF. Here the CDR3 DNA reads TGTGCCAGCAGCTCCCGAACTGAGACAGTCTCCTACGAGCAGTACTTC. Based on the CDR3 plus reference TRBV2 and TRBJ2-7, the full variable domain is EPEVTQTPSHQVTQMGQEVILRCVPISNHLYFYWYRQILGQKVEFLVSFYNNEISEKSEIFDDQFSVERPDGSNFTLKIRSTKLEDSAMYFCASSSRTETVSYEQYFGPGTRLTVT.

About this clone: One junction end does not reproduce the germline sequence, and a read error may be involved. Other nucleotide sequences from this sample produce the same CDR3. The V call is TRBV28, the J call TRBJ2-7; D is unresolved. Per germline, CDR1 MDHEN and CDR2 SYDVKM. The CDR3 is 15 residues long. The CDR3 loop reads CASSTLIQLPYEQYF. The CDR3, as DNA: TGCGCCAGCAGTACTCTCATCCAATTACCCTACGAGCAGTACTTC.

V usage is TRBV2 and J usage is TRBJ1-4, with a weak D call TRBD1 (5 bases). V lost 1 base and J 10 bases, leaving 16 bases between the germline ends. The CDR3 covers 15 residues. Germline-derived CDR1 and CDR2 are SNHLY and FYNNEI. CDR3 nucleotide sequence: TGTGCCAGCAGTGAAGAGGGACTTTCTTCGCGAAAACTGTTTTTT. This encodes CASSEEGLSSRKLFF.

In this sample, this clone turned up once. CDR3 nucleotide sequence: TGTGCCAGCAGCTTGGACAGGGACGAGCAGTACTTC. This codes for CASSLDRDEQYF. V is TRBV5-8 and J is TRBJ2-7; perhaps TRBD1 as D (6 bases). Germline CDR1 SGHTS, CDR2 YDEGEE. The CDR3 is made up of 12 amino acids. Trimming removed 0 bases from V and 5 bases from J, with 6 bases in between.

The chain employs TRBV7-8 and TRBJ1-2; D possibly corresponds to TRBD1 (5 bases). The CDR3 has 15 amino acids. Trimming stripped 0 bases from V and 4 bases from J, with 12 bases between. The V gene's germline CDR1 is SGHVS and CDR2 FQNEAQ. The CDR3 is CASSLAQTEPYGYTF. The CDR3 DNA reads TGTGCCAGCAGCTTAGCGCAGACAGAGCCCTATGGCTACACCTTC.